This T cell receptor beta chain was sequenced in a study of blood T cell repertoires in COVID-19. Study overall: Donors in the United States, Italy and Spain gave samples during acute or convalescent COVID-19. T cells, B-cell-depleted T cells, or PBMCs provided the cDNA or gDNA that served as material.

The cohort comprised adults aged roughly 18 to 100 years residing in some 24 US areas. V was pared by 0 bases and J by 0 bases, with 8 bases of the junction left unmatched. The CDR3 contains 18 residues. Germline V gene lookup returns CDR1 SGHAT and CDR2 FQNNGV. Only in-frame clones appear in the TCRdb table, and some are missing; sequencing was by immunoSEQ multiplex PCR. The table records some 350,000 clones, less than 90% of them present only once. Source material: PBMCs or T cells enriched from blood (not recorded which). The V gene is TRBV11-2, the J gene TRBJ1-3; 7 bases fit TRBD1. The sequence was collected from a young woman who had recovered from COVID-19. CDR3 bases: TGTGCCAGCAGCTTAGATTATGGGACAGCAATCTCTGGAAACACCATATATTTT. It translates to CASSLDYGTAISGNTIYF.